One and the same sample provided the 20 T cell receptor beta chains below, sequenced in a study of blood T cell repertoires in COVID-19. The table came from immunoSEQ multiplex PCR; TCRdb's copy has only in-frame clones and leaves some out. This table holds some 220,000 clones, roughly 85% found once. Sequencing input: PBMCs or T cells enriched from blood (not recorded which). Every receptor here comes from a woman aged 40 to 50 with acute COVID-19.

The chain is built from TRBV3-1 (or the pseudogene TRBV3-2) and TRBJ2-6; D ambiguous. Germline CDR1 reads LGHDT; CDR2 reads YNNKEL (reference sequence). Trimming pared 4 bases from V and 3 bases from J, leaving 10 bases between. CDR3 length: 15 residues. CDR3 sequence (DNA): TGTGCCAGCAGCCCGCCCGGTGGTGGGGCCAACGTCCTGACTTTC. This gives the protein CASSPPGGGANVLTF.

This chain uses TRBV6-5 with TRBJ2-5; TRBD1 is a possible D gene (5 bases). Germline V lookup: CDR1 MNHEY, CDR2 SVGAGI. CDR3 length: 13 amino acids. V lost 8 bases, J lost 2 bases, and 12 bases lay in between. CDR3 sequence: CASVRQPQETQYF. CDR3 nucleotides: TGTGCCAGCGTTAGACAGCCACAAGAGACCCAGTACTTC.

This clone was detected once. The chain couples TRBV18 to TRBJ1-1; D might be TRBD1 (5 bases). Per germline, CDR1 KGHSH and CDR2 LQKENI. The V end lost 5 bases, the J end lost 0 bases, and 13 bases lay between the germline ends. The CDR3 totals 15 residues. The CDR3 is CASSLQAGVNTEAFF. DNA of the CDR3: TGTGCCAGCTCATTACAGGCTGGTGTGAACACTGAAGCTTTCTTT.

The rearrangement uses TRBV12-3 or TRBV12-4 and TRBJ1-2; a weak D match, TRBD1 (5 bases). Trimming took off 5 bases at V and 4 bases at J, with 8 bases between the two ends. The length of the CDR3 is 12 residues. This CDR3 reads CASSPGFYGYTF. In DNA, the CDR3 is TGTGCCAGCAGTCCAGGGTTCTATGGCTACACCTTC.

This clone occurred once. This chain links TRBV2 with TRBJ1-2; no clear D. The CDR3 covers 19 residues. The germline V gene encodes CDR1 SNHLY and CDR2 FYNNEI. V lost 6 bases and J lost 3, with 29 bases in between. CDR3 sequence reads: CASSYEGAGSHYRHYGYTF. DNA for the CDR3: TGTGCCAGCAGCTACGAAGGTGCGGGGAGTCATTATCGACACTATGGCTACACCTTC.

The V and J genes are TRBV7-2 and TRBJ1-1, with 8 bases identical to TRBD1. The CDR3 extends over 14 amino acids. The V segment lost 5 bases and the J segment 2 bases; nucleotides outside the gene matches: 4. Germline loops: CDR1 SGHTA, CDR2 FQGNSA. This CDR3 is CASSVGQGNTEAFF. Written as DNA, the CDR3 is TGTGCCAGCAGCGTAGGACAGGGTAACACTGAAGCTTTCTTT. The full variable domain, completed using reference TRBV7-2 and TRBJ1-1, is GAGVSQSPSNKVTEKGKDVELRCDPISGHTALYWYRQSLGQGLEFLIYFQGNSAPDKSGLPSDRFSAERTGGSVSTLTIQRTQQEDSAVYLCASSVGQGNTEAFFGQGTRLTVV.

The chain's CDR3 is CASSEGQGARNSPLHF. The CDR3, as DNA: TGCGCCAGCAGTGAGGGACAGGGGGCAAGAAATTCACCCCTCCACTTT. The rearrangement links TRBV10-1 to TRBJ1-6, with 11 bases that match TRBD1. The ends lost 2 bases at V and 7 bases at J; junction bases unmatched: 4. The CDR3 consists of 16 residues. Germline-derived CDR1 and CDR2 are WNHNN and SYGVQD (reference sequence).

The rearrangement joins TRBV3-1 (or the pseudogene TRBV3-2) to TRBJ1-6; D ambiguous. Looked up from germline, CDR1 is LGHDT and CDR2 is YNNKEL (reference sequence). V was shortened by 9 bases and J by 10 bases, with 13 bases between the two germline ends. This CDR3 comprises 12 residues. Here the CDR3 DNA reads TGTGCCAGACGGAGAGATTACTCACCCCTCCACTTT. Translating it yields CARRRDYSPLHF.

The chain combines TRBV5-8 with TRBJ1-6; D remains unclear. The CDR3 contains 14 residues. Germline values: CDR1 SGHTS, CDR2 YDEGEE. Trimming took 2 bases from V and 9 from J, leaving 12 bases between them. DNA of the CDR3: TGTGCCAGCAGCTTTCCAGGCCGGGGTTCACCCCTCCACTTT. Protein sequence: CASSFPGRGSPLHF. Combining the CDR3 with reference TRBV5-8 and TRBJ1-6 gives the whole variable domain EAGVTQSPTHLIKTRGQQATLRCSPISGHTSVYWYQQALGLGLQFLLWYDEGEERNRGNFPPRFSGRQFPNYSSELNVNALELEDSALYLCASSFPGRGSPLHFGNGTRLTVT.

Only one count was recorded for this clone. CDR3 amino acids: CASSSSPGTGGFTPSGANVLTF. DNA for the CDR3: TGTGCCAGCAGCTCTTCCCCGGGGACAGGGGGCTTTACCCCGTCTGGGGCCAACGTCCTGACTTTC. The gene calls are TRBV7-8 and TRBJ2-6, with 12 bases fitting TRBD1. Looked up from germline, CDR1 is SGHVS and CDR2 is FQNEAQ. V was clipped by 4 bases and J by 1 base; unmatched bases: 17. The CDR3 is 22 residues long.

The gene calls are TRBV4-3 and TRBJ1-2; 9 nucleotides line up with TRBD1. Trimming removed 2 bases from V and 2 bases from J; junction bases left unmatched: 6. Per the germline V gene, CDR1 is LGHNA and CDR2 is YSLEER. This CDR3 has 16 residues. The CDR3 nucleotides are TGCGCCAGCAGCCAATCCACAGGGGGCGGCAACTATGGCTACACCTTC. Translation gives CASSQSTGGGNYGYTF.

In nucleotides, the CDR3 is TGCAGTGCTAGTTCCCTCCCTCAGCGGGGGGCCCCGGATACGCAGTATTTT. Protein sequence: CSASSLPQRGAPDTQYF. This sequence joins TRBV20-1 and TRBJ2-3, with 9 bases aligning to TRBD2. The CDR3 extends over 17 amino acids. Trimming took 3 bases from V and 6 from J; bases not matched to a gene: 16. Per germline, CDR1 DFQATT and CDR2 SNEGSKA (reference sequence).

This chain connects TRBV4-1 to TRBJ1-5; a possible D gene is TRBD1 (5 bases). Germline-derived CDR1 and CDR2 are MGHRA and YSYEKL. This CDR3 spans 15 amino acids. V lost 0 bases and J 3 bases, leaving 9 bases between the germline ends. The CDR3 reads CASSQDDSYNQPQHF. For the CDR3, the DNA is TGCGCCAGCAGCCAAGATGACAGTTACAATCAGCCCCAGCATTTT.

This chain connects TRBV6-4 to TRBJ2-1; TRBD2 matches at 11 bases. Germline lookup yields CDR1 MRHNA and CDR2 SNTAGT. V was clipped by 6 bases and J by 5 bases; unmatched bases: 6. CDR3 length: 15 amino acids. The CDR3 region has the DNA TGTGCCAGCAGAGAGGCTAGCGGGGGGAACAATGAGCAGTTCTTC. This encodes CASREASGGNNEQFF.

This chain links TRBV18 with TRBJ1-4, with unresolved D. The CDR3 loop spans 16 amino acids. Germline V CDR1 and CDR2: KGHSH, LQKENI. Trimming removed 4 bases from V and 6 bases from J, with 18 bases in between. The CDR3 bases are TGTGCCAGCTCACGCGAGGTCTCGAAAAACGATGAAAAACTGTTTTTT. It specifies CASSREVSKNDEKLFF.

This chain joins TRBV5-4 and TRBJ2-7; 10 nucleotides match TRBD1. The CDR3 is 14 amino acids. V was pared by 4 bases and J by 5 bases, with 6 bases of the junction left unmatched. Germline V CDR1 and CDR2: SGHNT, YYREEE (reference sequence). CDR3 in amino acids: CASSRLGQGDEQYF. In DNA form, the CDR3 reads TGTGCCAGCAGCCGCCTCGGACAGGGGGACGAGCAGTACTTC.

The chain joins TRBV2 to TRBJ2-1, with 8 bases matching TRBD2. Germline values: CDR1 SNHLY, CDR2 FYNNEI. The CDR3 totals 13 residues. Unmatched junction bases numbered 6, after V lost 9 bases and J lost 5 bases. The CDR3 DNA is TGTGCCAGTACCGCGGGGGGAAACAATGAGCAGTTCTTC. Protein: CASTAGGNNEQFF.

In the case of this clone: This specimen includes other DNA sequences encoding the same CDR3. This chain joins TRBV19 and TRBJ1-1, with D tentatively TRBD1 (5 bases). The length of the CDR3 is 14 residues. Germline CDR1 LNHDA, CDR2 SQIVND (reference sequence). The germline V and J ends were trimmed by 1 base and 5 bases, with 11 bases remaining between them. CDR3 sequence: CASSIGGGWTEAFF. The CDR3 bases are TGTGCCAGTAGTATAGGCGGGGGGTGGACTGAAGCTTTCTTT.

Only a few counts were recorded for this clone. The J gene is TRBJ2-1, the V gene TRBV19; TRBD2 agrees at 12 bases. The CDR3 consists of 15 residues. With V trimmed by 4 bases and J by 5 bases, 3 bases remained unmatched. Germline values: CDR1 LNHDA, CDR2 SQIVND (reference sequence). DNA for the CDR3: TGTGCCAGTAGTACCGGACTAGCGGGGCACAATGAGCAGTTCTTC. It is translated as CASSTGLAGHNEQFF.

V is TRBV11-1 and J is TRBJ1-2; D is ambiguous. The V gene's germline CDR1 is SGHAT and CDR2 FQDESV (reference sequence). Deletions cut 8 bases from V and 2 bases from J, with 9 bases between. The CDR3 consists of 12 residues. In nucleotides, the CDR3 is TGTGCCAGCGCTACAGTGAACTATGGCTACACCTTC. Translation gives CASATVNYGYTF.